One sample yielded the 28 T cell receptor beta chains listed below, sequenced in a study of OX40 agonist ivuxolimab in advanced cancers. The library was built by means of the immunoSEQ multiplex PCR assay. TCRdb holds this immuneACCESS table with in-frame rearrangements only. Some clones are missing; in checked studies, unresolved V genes explain under half, and the rest has no known cause. Here the sample has some 19,000 clones; approximately 88% occur a single time. The ten largest account for approximately 50% of the sample. Sequencing used CD4+ or CD8+ T cells sorted from blood, obtained in a trial of the OX40 agonist ivuxolimab. The receptors shown here come from an adult with an advanced solid tumor such as melanoma, head and neck, liver or kidney cancer.

The chain has TRBV29-1 and TRBJ1-2, with D unresolved. The V and J ends lost 3 bases and 6 bases respectively, with 8 bases between them. This CDR3 spans 11 amino acids. Germline V CDR1 and CDR2: SQVTM, ANQGSEA. CDR3 loop: CSVDGGDGYTF. The CDR3 nucleotides are TGCAGCGTTGATGGTGGAGATGGCTACACCTTC.

This chain connects TRBV7-9 to TRBJ1-2, with 9 bases lining up with TRBD1. Germline CDR1 reads SEHNR; CDR2 reads FQNEAQ (reference sequence). The CDR3 is made up of 14 amino acids. V gave up 5 bases and J gave up 8 bases; unmatched junction bases: 9. The CDR3 region has the DNA TGTGCCAGCAGCCAAACAGGGGGCGCGGACGGCTACACCTTC. It is translated as CASSQTGGADGYTF.

J is TRBJ2-1 and V is TRBV19, with TRBD2 matching over 7 bases. The length of the CDR3 is 15 residues. V lost 1 base and J lost 5; bases outside the gene matches: 5. Germline-derived CDR1 and CDR2 are LNHDA and SQIVND (reference sequence). The CDR3 DNA is TGTGCCAGTAGTATAGGAAGACTAGCTCACAATGAGCAGTTCTTC. This gives the protein CASSIGRLAHNEQFF.

This chain joins TRBV5-1 and TRBJ2-7; D may be TRBD1 (5 bases). V lost 0 bases and J lost 2, with 12 bases in between. This CDR3 contains 15 residues. Germline V gene lookup returns CDR1 SGHRS and CDR2 YFSETQ. This CDR3 is CASSLVRVSTYEQYF. The DNA of the CDR3 is TGCGCCAGCAGCTTGGTCAGGGTGAGCACCTACGAGCAGTACTTC.

This chain connects TRBV27 to TRBJ2-7; D could derive from TRBD1 or TRBD2 (5 bases each). V was cut by 2 bases and J by 9 bases, with 8 bases left in between. Germline loops: CDR1 MNHEY, CDR2 SMNVEV (reference sequence). The CDR3 is made up of 11 amino acids. The CDR3 protein is CASSLRGRQYF. CDR3 DNA sequence: TGTGCCAGCAGTTTACGGGGACGGCAGTACTTC.

This CDR3 reads CASSESGGRHYEQFF. For the CDR3, the DNA is TGTGCCAGCAGTGAATCTGGCGGGAGGCACTATGAGCAGTTCTTC. The chain links TRBV2 to TRBJ2-1; 8 bases map to TRBD2. Germline V gives CDR1 SNHLY, CDR2 FYNNEI. Trimming cost V 2 bases and J 8 bases; bases outside gene matches: 8. The CDR3 contains 15 residues.

This rearrangement joins TRBV27 to TRBJ2-7; D unclear. V lost 7 bases and J lost 1, with 8 bases in between. The length of the CDR3 is 12 residues. From germline, CDR1 is MNHEY and CDR2 SMNVEV (reference sequence). CDR3 nucleotide sequence: TGTGCCAGCATCGGTCCTTCCTACGAGCAGTACTTC. Residues: CASIGPSYEQYF.

The V and J genes are TRBV7-3 and TRBJ2-1; 12 bases are a match to TRBD2. With V trimmed by 0 bases and J by 8 bases, 5 bases remained unmatched. The CDR3 runs 16 residues. CDR1 is SGHTA, CDR2 FQGTGA, per germline. CDR3 nucleotide sequence: TGTGCCAGCAGCTTAACCCCTAGCGGGAGGGCCCATGAGCAGTTCTTC. Its translation is CASSLTPSGRAHEQFF.

The genes are TRBV5-1 and TRBJ2-6; D gene uncertain. V lost 7 bases and J 4 bases, leaving 9 bases between the germline ends. The CDR3 length is 13 residues. The germline V gene has CDR1 SGHRS and CDR2 YFSETQ. CDR3 sequence reads: CASPSSGANVLTF. CDR3 in DNA: TGCGCCAGCCCCAGCTCGGGGGCCAACGTCCTGACTTTC.

V usage is TRBV6-5 and J usage is TRBJ1-5; maybe TRBD1 (5 bases). The CDR3 spans 13 residues. Trimming took 5 bases from V and 2 from J, leaving 7 bases between them. Germline V CDR1 and CDR2: MNHEY, SVGAGI. CDR3 protein: CASSQGGNQPQHF. CDR3 nucleotides: TGTGCCAGCAGTCAGGGAGGCAATCAGCCCCAGCATTTT.

This sequence joins TRBV7-2 and TRBJ2-7, with a possible D match to TRBD1 (5 bases). The CDR3 is 14 residues long. Germline CDR1 SGHTA, CDR2 FQGNSA. Trimming removed 3 bases at V and 3 bases at J, with 12 bases between. Written as DNA, the CDR3 is TGTGCCAGCAGCTTGATAGCCAGGGACTACGAGCAGTACTTC. As protein: CASSLIARDYEQYF.

The count of this clone is one. The chain employs TRBV5-1 and TRBJ1-4; no definite D call. Between the trimmed V and J ends, which lost 4 bases and 4 bases, there was a span of 11 bases. Per germline, CDR1 SGHRS and CDR2 YFSETQ. This CDR3 contains 14 residues. The CDR3 DNA sequence: TGCGCCAGCAGCCCCGATGTGGTTAATGAAAAACTGTTTTTT. Its protein is CASSPDVVNEKLFF.

The rearrangement joins TRBV7-6 to TRBJ2-2; TRBD2 agrees at 9 bases. The V gene's germline CDR1 is SGHVS and CDR2 FNYEAQ. Trimming took 1 base from V and 4 from J; bases not matched to a gene: 10. The CDR3 has 18 amino acids. The chain's CDR3 is CASSLESSGSSITGELFF. The CDR3 coding sequence is TGTGCCAGCAGCTTAGAAAGTAGCGGGAGTAGTATCACCGGGGAGCTGTTTTTT.

Note on this clone: One end of the junction fails to match germline, which may point to a read error. V is TRBV7-3 and J is TRBJ2-1; D not certain. The CDR3 length is 14 residues. Germline lookup yields CDR1 SGHTA and CDR2 FQGTGA. CDR3 sequence (DNA): TGTGCCAGCAGCCCCCAACCCCTATACAGTGAGCAGTTCTTC. Translated, it gives CASSPQPLYSEQFF.

The CDR3: CASSVGLWLAGRDEQFF. The DNA for the CDR3 is TGTGCCAGCAGCGTAGGGTTATGGCTAGCGGGAAGAGATGAGCAGTTCTTC. This sequence joins TRBV9 and TRBJ2-1; TRBD2 aligns across 9 bases. The junction had 12 bases not matched to a gene; V was cut back by 0 bases and J by 8 bases. The CDR3 is 17 amino acids. Germline CDR1 reads SGDLS; CDR2 reads YYNGEE.

To note about this clone: The junction differs from germline at one of its ends, possibly a read error. In nucleotides, the CDR3 is TGTGCTAGCAGTTTGGACAGGGAGGCTGAAGCTTTCTTT. It encodes CASSLDREAEAFF. The V gene is TRBV7-2, the J gene TRBJ1-1; 8 bases fit TRBD1. CDR3 length: 13 amino acids. Germline lookup yields CDR1 SGHTA and CDR2 FQGNSA.

The chain combines TRBV28 with TRBJ1-5; TRBD1 is a possible D gene (6 bases). The CDR3 consists of 14 residues. With 5 bases removed from V and 7 bases from J, the gap between germline ends came to 15 bases. Germline lookup yields CDR1 MDHEN and CDR2 SYDVKM. CDR3 sequence: CASSPYPGVQPQHF. CDR3 bases: TGTGCCAGCAGTCCATACCCAGGGGTGCAGCCCCAGCATTTT.

The chain joins TRBV14 to TRBJ2-7; 8 positions agree with TRBD2. Germline V gene data show CDR1 as SGHDN and CDR2 as FVKESK. The CDR3 contains 15 residues. Trimming cost V 10 bases and J 4 bases; bases outside gene matches: 15. CDR3 DNA sequence: TGTGCCATACCGTGGGCTCCGGGAGGGCCGTACGAGCAGTACTTC. Residues: CAIPWAPGGPYEQYF.

The chain recombines TRBV23-1 with TRBJ2-3; 9 bases line up with TRBD1. TRBV23-1 is flagged as an ORF with uncertain function. There are 16 residues in the CDR3. V was clipped by 7 bases and J by 1 base; unmatched bases: 9. Written as DNA, the CDR3 is TGCGCCAGCACAGGGAGACAGGGGGTGTGCACAGATACGCAGTATTTT. This sequence encodes CASTGRQGVCTDTQYF.

The chain recombines TRBV7-3 with TRBJ2-1, with 9 positions matching TRBD2. J lost 7 bases, V lost 4 bases, and 8 bases had no gene match. CDR3 length: 15 residues. Germline CDR1 reads SGHTA; CDR2 reads FQGTGA. The CDR3 nucleotides read TGTGCCAGCAGCTCCTTAGCGGGAGCTGGTAATGAGCAGTTCTTC. It yields the protein CASSSLAGAGNEQFF.

The chain recombines TRBV27 with TRBJ1-5; tentative D call: TRBD1 (5 bases). Germline V CDR1 and CDR2: MNHEY, SMNVEV (reference sequence). V lost 8 bases, J lost 3 bases, and 17 bases lay in between. The CDR3 consists of 15 residues. CDR3 DNA: TGTGCCAGCGGCCCTGGGGGGGTGGTCAATCAGCCCCAGCATTTT. Amino acid sequence: CASGPGGVVNQPQHF.

The chain is built from TRBV27 and TRBJ2-1; D possibly corresponds to TRBD1 (5 bases). Germline V gene lookup returns CDR1 MNHEY and CDR2 SMNVEV (reference sequence). The CDR3 has 16 amino acids. Trimming took 3 bases from V and 0 from J, leaving 12 bases between them. The CDR3 is CASSFPRQSSYNEQFF. In DNA form, the CDR3 reads TGTGCCAGCAGTTTCCCTCGACAGAGCTCCTACAATGAGCAGTTCTTC.

This chain links TRBV20-1 with TRBJ2-5; D might be TRBD2 (5 bases). The CDR3 extends over 11 amino acids. Germline values: CDR1 DFQATT, CDR2 SNEGSKA (reference sequence). The V gene lost 6 bases and the J gene lost 5 bases, with 10 bases spanning the gap. CDR3 in amino acids: CSAGGGETQYF. In DNA form, the CDR3 reads TGCAGTGCAGGAGGTGGTGAGACCCAGTACTTC.

This chain uses TRBV29-1 with TRBJ2-7; D ambiguous. The CDR3 has 14 amino acids. Germline CDR1 reads SQVTM; CDR2 reads ANQGSEA. V lost 6 bases and J lost 0, with 15 bases in between. This CDR3 is CSVLTGQSSYEQYF. CDR3 coding DNA: TGCAGCGTGTTGACGGGCCAGAGCTCCTACGAGCAGTACTTC.

The V call is TRBV4-3, the J call TRBJ2-7, with a weak D call TRBD2 (5 bases). CDR1 and CDR2 (germline): LGHNA, YSLEER. The germline V and J ends were trimmed by 4 bases and 2 bases, with 15 bases remaining between them. CDR3 length: 15 residues. CDR3: CASSPTDGDPYEQYF. CDR3 DNA: TGCGCCAGCAGCCCTACCGACGGGGATCCCTACGAGCAGTACTTC.

The chain is built from TRBV30 and TRBJ2-1; D is unclear. This CDR3 is 13 amino acids long. The ends were cut back, 4 bases at V and 2 bases at J, with 9 bases in the middle. CDR1 is GTSNPN, CDR2 SVGIG, per germline (reference sequence). The CDR3 loop reads CAWTETTYNEQFF. The CDR3 DNA sequence: TGTGCCTGGACAGAAACTACCTACAATGAGCAGTTCTTC.

This sequence joins TRBV29-1 and TRBJ2-3; D might be TRBD2 (8 bases). V was clipped by 7 bases and J by 3 bases, with 17 bases between them. The germline gives CDR1 SQVTM, CDR2 ANQGSEA. The CDR3 is 14 residues long. The DNA for the CDR3 is TGCAGCGCTCGACAGGGCGGGAGGACAGATACGCAGTATTTT. As protein: CSARQGGRTDTQYF.

V is TRBV11-3 and J is TRBJ2-4, with D perhaps TRBD2 (6 bases). The CDR3 is 16 amino acids. V lost 2 bases to trimming and J lost 1 base, with 12 bases between them. The germline V gene encodes CDR1 SGHNT and CDR2 YENEEA. CDR3 residues: CASSLRTGGAKNIQYF. The DNA for the CDR3 is TGTGCCAGCAGCTTAAGGACTGGGGGGGCCAAAAACATTCAGTACTTC.